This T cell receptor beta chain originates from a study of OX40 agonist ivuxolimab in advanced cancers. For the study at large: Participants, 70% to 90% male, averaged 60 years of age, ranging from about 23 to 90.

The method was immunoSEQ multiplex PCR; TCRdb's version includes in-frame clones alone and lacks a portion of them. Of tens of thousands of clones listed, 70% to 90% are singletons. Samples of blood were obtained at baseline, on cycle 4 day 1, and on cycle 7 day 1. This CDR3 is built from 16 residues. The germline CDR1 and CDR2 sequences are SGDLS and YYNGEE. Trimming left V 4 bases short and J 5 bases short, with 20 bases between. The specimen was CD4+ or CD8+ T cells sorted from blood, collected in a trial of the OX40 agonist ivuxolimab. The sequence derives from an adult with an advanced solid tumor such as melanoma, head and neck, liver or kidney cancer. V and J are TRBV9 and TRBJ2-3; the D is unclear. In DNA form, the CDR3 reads TGTGCCAGCAGCTTGCAACACGTTTCTTCTTTAGATACGCAGTATTTT. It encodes CASSLQHVSSLDTQYF.